The source of this TCR beta chain is a study of blood T cell repertoires in COVID-19. Study at large: The origin of the acute and convalescent COVID-19 samples was the United States, Italy and Spain. PBMCs, B-cell-depleted T cells, or T cells provided the cDNA or gDNA that made up the material.

V lost 6 bases, J lost 1 base, and 12 bases stayed unmatched. The CDR3 is 17 amino acids. Germline CDR1 reads SNHLY; CDR2 reads FYNNEI. Method: immunoSEQ multiplex PCR; TCRdb's copy keeps in-frame clones and lacks some. The sample lists about 290,000 clones; roughly nine tenths were seen once. Patients from Seattle were sampled longitudinally, starting during active infection. The TCR was taken from a woman in her 30s with COVID-19, enrolled during active disease. This sequence joins TRBV2 and TRBJ1-1, with 9 positions matching TRBD1. The sample consisted of peripheral blood. The CDR3 nucleotides are TGTGCCAGCAGCCTACAGGGGGCCCTCAGCGCGAACACTGAAGCTTTCTTT. The encoded protein is CASSLQGALSANTEAFF.